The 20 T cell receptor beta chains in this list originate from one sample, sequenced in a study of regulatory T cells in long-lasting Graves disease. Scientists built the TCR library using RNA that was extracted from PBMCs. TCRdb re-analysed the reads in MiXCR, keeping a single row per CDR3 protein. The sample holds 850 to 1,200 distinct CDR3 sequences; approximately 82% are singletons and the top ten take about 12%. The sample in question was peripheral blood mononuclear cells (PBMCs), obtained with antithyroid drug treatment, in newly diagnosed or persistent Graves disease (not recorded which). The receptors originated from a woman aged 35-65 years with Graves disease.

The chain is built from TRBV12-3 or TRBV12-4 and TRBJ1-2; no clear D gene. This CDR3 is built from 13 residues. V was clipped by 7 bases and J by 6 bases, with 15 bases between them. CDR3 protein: CASTPSGGNGYTF. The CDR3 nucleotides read TGTGCCAGCACGCCCTCGGGAGGGAATGGCTACACCTTC.

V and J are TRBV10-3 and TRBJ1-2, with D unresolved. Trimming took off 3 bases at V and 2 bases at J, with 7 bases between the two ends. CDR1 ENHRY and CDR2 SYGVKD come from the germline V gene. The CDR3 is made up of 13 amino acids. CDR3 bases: TGTGCCATCAGTGATTCGAAAAACTATGGCTACACCTTC. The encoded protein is CAISDSKNYGYTF.

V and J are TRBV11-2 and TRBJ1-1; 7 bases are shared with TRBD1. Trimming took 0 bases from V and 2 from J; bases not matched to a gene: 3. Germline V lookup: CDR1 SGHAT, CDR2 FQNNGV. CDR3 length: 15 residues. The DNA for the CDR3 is TGTGCCAGCAGCTTAGAGGACAGGCCAAACACTGAAGCTTTCTTT. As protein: CASSLEDRPNTEAFF. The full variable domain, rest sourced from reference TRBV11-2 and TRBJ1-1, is EAGVAQSPRYKIIEKRQSVAFWCNPISGHATLYWYQQILGQGPKLLIQFQNNGVVDDSQLPKDRFSAERLKGVDSTLKIQPAKLEDSAVYLCASSLEDRPNTEAFFGQGTRLTVV.

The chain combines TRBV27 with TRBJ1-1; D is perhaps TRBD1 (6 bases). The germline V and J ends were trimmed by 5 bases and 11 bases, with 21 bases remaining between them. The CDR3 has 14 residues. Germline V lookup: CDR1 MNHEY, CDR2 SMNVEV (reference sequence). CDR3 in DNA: TGTGCCAGCAGTCCGACACCCGGGGGCAATTTGGCTTTCTTT. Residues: CASSPTPGGNLAFF.

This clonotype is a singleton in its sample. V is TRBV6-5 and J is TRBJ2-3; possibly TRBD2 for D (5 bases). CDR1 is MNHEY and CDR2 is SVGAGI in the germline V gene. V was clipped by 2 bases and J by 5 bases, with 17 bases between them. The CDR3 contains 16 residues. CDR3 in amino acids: CASSYPTERGGDTQYF. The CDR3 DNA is TGTGCCAGCAGTTACCCTACAGAACGAGGAGGAGATACGCAGTATTTT.

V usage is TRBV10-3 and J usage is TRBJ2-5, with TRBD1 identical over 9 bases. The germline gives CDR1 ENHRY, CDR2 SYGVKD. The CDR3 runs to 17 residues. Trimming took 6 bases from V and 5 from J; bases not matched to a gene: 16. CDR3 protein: CAISPGQGLQQGETQYF. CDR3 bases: TGTGCCATCAGCCCGGGACAGGGACTTCAGCAGGGGGAGACCCAGTACTTC.

The CDR3 reads CASRRPARNTEAFF. The CDR3 DNA sequence: TGTGCCAGTAGGAGACCAGCGAGGAACACTGAAGCTTTCTTT. The chain uses TRBV11-1 and TRBJ1-1; D remains ambiguous. CDR1 and CDR2 from the germline V gene are SGHAT and FQDESV (reference sequence). CDR3 length equals 14 residues. The V gene lost 9 bases and the J gene lost 1 base, with 15 bases spanning the gap.

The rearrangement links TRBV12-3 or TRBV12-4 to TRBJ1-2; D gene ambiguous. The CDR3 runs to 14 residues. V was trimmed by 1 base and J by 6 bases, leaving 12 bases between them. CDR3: CASSLGSVGNGYTF. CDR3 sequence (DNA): TGTGCCAGCAGTTTAGGGTCTGTAGGGAATGGCTACACCTTC.

CDR3 DNA sequence: TGCGCCAGCAGCCTAGCGGGACAGGGGACTCAGCCCCAGCATTTT. It yields the protein CASSLAGQGTQPQHF. V usage is TRBV4-1 and J usage is TRBJ1-5; 10 nucleotides align to TRBD1. CDR1 is MGHRA and CDR2 is YSYEKL in the germline V gene. The J segment lost 6 bases and the V segment lost 4 bases, leaving 6 bases of the junction unmatched. The CDR3 extends over 15 amino acids.

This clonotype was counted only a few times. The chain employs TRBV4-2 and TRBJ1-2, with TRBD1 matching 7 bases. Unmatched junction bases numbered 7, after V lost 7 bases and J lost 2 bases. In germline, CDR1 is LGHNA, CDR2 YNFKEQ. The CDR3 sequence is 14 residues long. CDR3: CASTKSGQNYGYTF. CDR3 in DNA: TGTGCCAGCACCAAATCGGGACAGAACTATGGCTACACCTTC.

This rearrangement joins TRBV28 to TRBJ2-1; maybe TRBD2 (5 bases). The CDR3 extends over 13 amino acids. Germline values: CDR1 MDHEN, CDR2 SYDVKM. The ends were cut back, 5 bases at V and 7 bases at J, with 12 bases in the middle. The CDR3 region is CASSRTGKNEQFF. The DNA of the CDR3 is TGTGCCAGCAGTCGGACGGGAAAAAATGAGCAGTTCTTC.

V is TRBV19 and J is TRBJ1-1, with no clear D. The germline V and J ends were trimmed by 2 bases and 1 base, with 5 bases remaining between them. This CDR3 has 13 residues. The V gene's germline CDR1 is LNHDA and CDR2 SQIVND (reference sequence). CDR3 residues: CASSILGNTEAFF. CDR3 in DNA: TGTGCCAGTAGTATACTTGGGAACACTGAAGCTTTCTTT.

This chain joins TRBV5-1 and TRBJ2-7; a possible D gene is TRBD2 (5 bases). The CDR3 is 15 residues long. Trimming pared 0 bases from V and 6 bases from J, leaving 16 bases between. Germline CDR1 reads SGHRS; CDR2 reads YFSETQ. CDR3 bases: TGCGCCAGCAGCTTGGATGGAGGAGGATTGGGCGAGCAGTACTTC. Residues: CASSLDGGGLGEQYF. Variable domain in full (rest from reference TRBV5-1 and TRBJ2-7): KAGVTQTPRYLIKTRGQQVTLSCSPISGHRSVSWYQQTPGQGLQFLFEYFSETQRNKGNFPGRFSGRQFSNSRSEMNVSTLELGDSALYLCASSLDGGGLGEQYFGPGTRLTVT.

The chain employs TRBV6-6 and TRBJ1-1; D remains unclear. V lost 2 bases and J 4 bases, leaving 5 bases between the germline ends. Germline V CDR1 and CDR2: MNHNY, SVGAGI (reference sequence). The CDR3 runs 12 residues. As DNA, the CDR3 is TGTGCCAGCAGTTACGTTGGCACTGAAGCTTTCTTT. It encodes CASSYVGTEAFF.

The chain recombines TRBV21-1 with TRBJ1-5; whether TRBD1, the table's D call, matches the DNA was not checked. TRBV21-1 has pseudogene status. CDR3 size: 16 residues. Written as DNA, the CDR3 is TGTGCCAGCAGCAAGGGACAGGGGGCAGTTAGACAGCCCCAGCATTTT. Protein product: CASSKGQGAVRQPQHF.

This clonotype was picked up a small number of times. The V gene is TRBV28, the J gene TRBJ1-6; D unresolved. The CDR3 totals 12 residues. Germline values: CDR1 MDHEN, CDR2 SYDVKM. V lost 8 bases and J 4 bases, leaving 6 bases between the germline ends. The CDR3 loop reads CASGNYNSPLHF. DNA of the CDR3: TGTGCCAGCGGGAATTATAATTCACCCCTCCACTTT. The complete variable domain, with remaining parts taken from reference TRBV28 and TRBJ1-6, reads DVKVTQSSRYLVKRTGEKVFLECVQDMDHENMFWYRQDPGLGLRLIYFSYDVKMKEKGDIPEGYSVSREKKERFSLILESASTNQTSMYLCASGNYNSPLHFGNGTRLTVT.

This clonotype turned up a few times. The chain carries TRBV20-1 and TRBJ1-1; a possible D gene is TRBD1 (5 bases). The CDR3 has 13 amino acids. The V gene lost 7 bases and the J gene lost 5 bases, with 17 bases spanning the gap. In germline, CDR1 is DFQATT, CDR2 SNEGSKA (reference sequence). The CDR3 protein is CSVEGPSKTEAFF. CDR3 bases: TGCAGTGTCGAGGGGCCTTCAAAAACTGAAGCTTTCTTT.

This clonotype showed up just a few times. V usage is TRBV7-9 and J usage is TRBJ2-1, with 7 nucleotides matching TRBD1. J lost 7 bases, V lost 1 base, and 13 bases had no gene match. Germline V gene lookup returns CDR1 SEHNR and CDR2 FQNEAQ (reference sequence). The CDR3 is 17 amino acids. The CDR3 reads CASSLGGRQGKWNEQFF. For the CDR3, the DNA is TGTGCCAGCAGCTTAGGTGGGAGACAGGGAAAATGGAATGAGCAGTTCTTC.

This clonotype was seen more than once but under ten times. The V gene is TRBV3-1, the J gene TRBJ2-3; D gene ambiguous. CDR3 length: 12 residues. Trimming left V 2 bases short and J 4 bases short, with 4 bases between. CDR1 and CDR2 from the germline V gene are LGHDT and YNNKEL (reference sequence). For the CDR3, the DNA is TGTGCCAGCAGCCAAAGCTCAGATACGCAGTATTTT. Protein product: CASSQSSDTQYF.

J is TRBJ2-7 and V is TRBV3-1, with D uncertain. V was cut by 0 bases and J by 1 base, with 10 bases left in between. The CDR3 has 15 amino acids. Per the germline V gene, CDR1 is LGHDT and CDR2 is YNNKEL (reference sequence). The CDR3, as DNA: TGTGCCAGCAGCCAAGAAACGGCTATGTCCTACGAGCAGTACTTC. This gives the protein CASSQETAMSYEQYF.